The T cell receptor beta chain described here comes from a study of T cell repertoires in cytomegalovirus infection. About this clonotype: Its antigen is not identified.

Trimming removed 5 bases at V and 2 bases at J, with 15 bases between. This CDR3 has 15 residues. Germline assignment: CDR1 SGHVS and CDR2 FQNEAQ. Using its own MiXCR run on the reads, TCRdb lists one record per CDR3 protein. The sample contains about 120,000 distinct CDR3 sequences, around 9.1% of which appear only once. The specimen was PBMCs, sequenced either directly or after in vitro stimulation (not recorded which). This sequence joins TRBV7-8 and TRBJ1-1, with D maybe TRBD1 (6 bases). This receptor was obtained from a human donor in good health (CMV status not recorded). Some clones in this sample may be carry-over from other donors' samples. CDR3 sequence (DNA): TGTGCCAGCAGCCATGGGGGGGGGGCTAACACTGAAGCTTTCTTT. This gives the protein CASSHGGGANTEAFF.